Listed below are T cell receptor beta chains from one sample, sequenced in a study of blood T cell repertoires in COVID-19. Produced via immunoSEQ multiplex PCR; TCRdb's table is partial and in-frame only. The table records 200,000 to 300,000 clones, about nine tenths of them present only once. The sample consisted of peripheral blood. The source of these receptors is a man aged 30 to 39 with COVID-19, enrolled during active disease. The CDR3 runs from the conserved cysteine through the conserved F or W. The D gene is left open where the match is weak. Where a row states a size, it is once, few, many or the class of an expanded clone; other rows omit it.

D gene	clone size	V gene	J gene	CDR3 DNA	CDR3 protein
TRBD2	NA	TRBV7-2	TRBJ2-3	TGTGCCAGCAGCTTACGACGCGCTGCGGGGGGAAGCACAGATACGCAGTATTTT	CASSLRRAAGGSTDTQYF
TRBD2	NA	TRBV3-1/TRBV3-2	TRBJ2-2	TGTGCCAGCAGCCAAATTGGCGGTCGCGGGGGCACCGGGGAGCTGTTTTTT	CASSQIGGRGGTGELFF
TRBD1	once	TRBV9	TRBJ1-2	TGTGCCAGCAGCGTAGGGGCAGGGGGAAAGAACTATGGCTACACCTTC	CASSVGAGGKNYGYTF
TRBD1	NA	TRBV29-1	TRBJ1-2	TGCAGCGTTGAAGAAGGACAGGGATCCGGCGGCTACACCTTC	CSVEEGQGSGGYTF
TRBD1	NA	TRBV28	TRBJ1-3	TGTGCCAGCACAACAGGGGACCGCTCTGGAAACACCATATATTTT	CASTTGDRSGNTIYF
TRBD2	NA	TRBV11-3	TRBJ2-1	TGTGCCAGCAGCCCAGCGGGGGGGCGCTCAAATGAGCAGTTCTTC	CASSPAGGRSNEQFF
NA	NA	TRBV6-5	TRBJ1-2	TGTGCCAGCAGCCAAGGTCCAGCGAGCTATGGCTACACCTTC	CASSQGPASYGYTF
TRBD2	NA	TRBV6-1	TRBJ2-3	TGTGCCAGCAGTGAATTTGCTAGCGGGGGGACAGATACGCAGTATTTT	CASSEFASGGTDTQYF
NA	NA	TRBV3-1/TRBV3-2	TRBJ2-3	TGTGCCAGCAGCCAAGTTGTTAGCTTCACAGATACGCAGTATTTT	CASSQVVSFTDTQYF
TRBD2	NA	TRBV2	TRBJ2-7	TGTGCCAGCAGGGGGGGGGAATTGGGCTACGAGCAGTACTTC	CASRGGELGYEQYF
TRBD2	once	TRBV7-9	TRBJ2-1	TGTGCCAGCAGCTCTAGCGGGGTAATATACAATGAGCAGTTCTTC	CASSSSGVIYNEQFF
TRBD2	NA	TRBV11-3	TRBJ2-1	TGTGCCAGCAGCTACACGCGGGGGGGTCCCAATGAGCAGTTCTTC	CASSYTRGGPNEQFF
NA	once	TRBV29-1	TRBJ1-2	TGCAGCGTTGAAGGGGGCGCTGACTATGGCTACACCTTC	CSVEGGADYGYTF
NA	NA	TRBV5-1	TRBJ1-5	TGCGCCAGCAGCCTCGGAGGGTTCGGACACAATCAGCCCCAGCATTTT	CASSLGGFGHNQPQHF
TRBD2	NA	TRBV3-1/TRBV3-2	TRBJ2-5	TGTGCCAGCAGCCTCCGGACGGGGGGTTCAGAGACCCAGTACTTC	CASSLRTGGSETQYF
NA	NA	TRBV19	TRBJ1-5	TGTGCCAGTAGTCCCCCCGCTTATACAGCCTATAGCAATCAGCCCCAGCATTTT	CASSPPAYTAYSNQPQHF
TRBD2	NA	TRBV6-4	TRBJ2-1	TGTGCCAGCAGTGACTCGACTAGCGGGGGGAGTGAGCAGTTCTTC	CASSDSTSGGSEQFF
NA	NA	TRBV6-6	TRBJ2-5	TGTGCCAGCAGTTACCGGCGGGTTGAAGAGACCCAGTACTTC	CASSYRRVEETQYF
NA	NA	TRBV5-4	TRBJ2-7	TGTGCCAGCAGCTTGGGCAGGAACTCCTACGAGCAGTACTTC	CASSLGRNSYEQYF
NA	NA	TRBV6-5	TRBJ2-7	TGTGCCAGCAGTTACCAGGGGCCGGGCGAGCAGTACTTC	CASSYQGPGEQYF
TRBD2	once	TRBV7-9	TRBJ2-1	TGTGCCAGCAGCTCACCCCCATCAGCGGGGACTAGAAACGATGAGCAGTTCTTC	CASSSPPSAGTRNDEQFF
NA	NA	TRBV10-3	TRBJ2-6	TGTGCCGCACAGGGCTCTGGGGCCAACGTCCTGACTTTC	CAAQGSGANVLTF
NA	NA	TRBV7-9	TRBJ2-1	TGTGCCAGCAGCCAAGAATCAAGGGGGGGCAAGTTCTTC	CASSQESRGGKFF
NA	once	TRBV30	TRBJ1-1	TGTGCCTGGAGTGTAAGGGGGACTGAAGCTTTCTTT	CAWSVRGTEAFF
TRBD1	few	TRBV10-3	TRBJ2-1	TGTGCCATCAGTGAGTCAACAGGACAGGGGGCATACAATGAGCAGTTCTTC	CAISESTGQGAYNEQFF
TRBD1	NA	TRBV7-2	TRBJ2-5	TGTGCCAGCAGCGTAGACAGGGGGGTGTACCAAGAGACCCAGTACTTC	CASSVDRGVYQETQYF
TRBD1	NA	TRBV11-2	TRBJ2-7	TGTGCCAGCAGCACCCTGACAGGGCTCTACGAGCAGTACTTC	CASSTLTGLYEQYF
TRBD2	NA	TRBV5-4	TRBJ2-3	TGTGCCAGCAGCTTCGGGACTAGCGATTTGAGGACAGATACGCAGTATTTT	CASSFGTSDLRTDTQYF
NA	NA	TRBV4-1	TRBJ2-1	TGCGCCAGCAGCCCGCCTGGACTGCACGACCCCAACAATGAGCAGTTCTTC	CASSPPGLHDPNNEQFF
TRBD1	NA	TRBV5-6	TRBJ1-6	TGTGCCAGCAGCTTGAACAGGGGCTATAATTCACCCCTCCACTTT	CASSLNRGYNSPLHF
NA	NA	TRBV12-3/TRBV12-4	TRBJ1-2	TGTGCCAGCAGTTCCACAGGGACCTATGGCTACACCTTC	CASSSTGTYGYTF
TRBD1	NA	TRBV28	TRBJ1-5	TGTGCCAGCAGTCCAAACGGCGCCCGGACAGGGTATAGCAATCAGCCCCAGCATTTT	CASSPNGARTGYSNQPQHF
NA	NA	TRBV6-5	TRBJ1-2	TGTGCCAGCAGTTACTCCGGCGGAATCTATGGCTACACCTTC	CASSYSGGIYGYTF
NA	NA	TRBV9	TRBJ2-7	TGTGCCAGCAGCGTAGGAATGGGCAGGGTCTACGAGCAGTACTTC	CASSVGMGRVYEQYF
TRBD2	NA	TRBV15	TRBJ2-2	TGTGCCACCAGCAGAGATGGGACTAGCGGGGGGCGCACCGGGGAGCTGTTTTTT	CATSRDGTSGGRTGELFF
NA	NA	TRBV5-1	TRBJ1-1	TGCGCCAGCAGCTCCGGACTGCTGAACACTGAAGCTTTCTTT	CASSSGLLNTEAFF
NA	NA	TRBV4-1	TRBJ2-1	TGCGCCAGCAGCCTACGGAGCAGCTCCTACAATGAGCAGTTCTTC	CASSLRSSSYNEQFF
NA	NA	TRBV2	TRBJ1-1	TGTGCCAGCAGGGCAGGGAACACTGAAGCTTTCTTT	CASRAGNTEAFF
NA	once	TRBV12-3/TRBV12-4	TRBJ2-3	TGTGCCAGCAGTCGGACTGGCACAGATACGCAGTATTTT	CASSRTGTDTQYF